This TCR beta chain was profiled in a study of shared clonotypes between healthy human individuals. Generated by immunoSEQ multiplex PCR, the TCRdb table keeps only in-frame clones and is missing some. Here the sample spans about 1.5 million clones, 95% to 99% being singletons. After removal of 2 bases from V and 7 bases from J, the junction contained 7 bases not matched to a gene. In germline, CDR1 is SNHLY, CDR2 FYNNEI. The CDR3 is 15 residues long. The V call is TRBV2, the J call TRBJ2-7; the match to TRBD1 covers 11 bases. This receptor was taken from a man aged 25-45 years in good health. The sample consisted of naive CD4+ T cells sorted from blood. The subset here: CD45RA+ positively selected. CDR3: CASSERDRGLSEQYF. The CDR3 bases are TGTGCCAGCAGTGAAAGGGACAGGGGGTTGTCGGAGCAGTACTTC.